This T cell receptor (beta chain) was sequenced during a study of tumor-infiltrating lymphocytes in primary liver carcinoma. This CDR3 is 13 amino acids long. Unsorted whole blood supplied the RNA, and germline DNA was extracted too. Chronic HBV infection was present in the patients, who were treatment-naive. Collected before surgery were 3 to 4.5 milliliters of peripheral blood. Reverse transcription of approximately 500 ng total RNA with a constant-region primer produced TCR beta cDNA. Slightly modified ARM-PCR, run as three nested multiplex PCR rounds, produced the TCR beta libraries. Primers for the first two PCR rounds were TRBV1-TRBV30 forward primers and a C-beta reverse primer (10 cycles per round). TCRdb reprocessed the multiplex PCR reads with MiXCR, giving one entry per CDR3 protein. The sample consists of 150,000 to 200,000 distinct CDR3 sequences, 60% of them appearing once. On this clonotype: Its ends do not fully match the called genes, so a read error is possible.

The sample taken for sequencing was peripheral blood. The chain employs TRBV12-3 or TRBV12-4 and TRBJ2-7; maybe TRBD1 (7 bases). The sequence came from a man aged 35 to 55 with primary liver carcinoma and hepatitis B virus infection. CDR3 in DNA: TGTGCCAGCGGTCAAAGACAGGGAGGAGAGCAGTGCTTC. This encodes CASGQRQGGEQCF.